This record concerns one TCR beta chain sequence. The junction had 11 bases not matched to a gene; V was cut back by 4 bases and J by 6 bases. Germline V gene lookup returns CDR1 SGHRS and CDR2 YFSETQ. The CDR3 is 16 amino acids. The data are from a study of technical replicates of blood from a handful of donors. Using immunoSEQ multiplex PCR, the repertoire was profiled, and TCRdb retains in-frame clones only, with some absent. The data contain 76,000 or so clones, 90% to 95% of them singletons. The sequence was collected from a human donor in good health. The rearrangement uses TRBV5-1 and TRBJ2-3; 10 bases map to TRBD2. Source material: T cells isolated from PBMCs. CDR3 sequence reads: CASSVGLAPGGDTQYF. The CDR3 region has the DNA TGCGCCAGCAGCGTGGGACTAGCGCCGGGGGGGGATACGCAGTATTTT.